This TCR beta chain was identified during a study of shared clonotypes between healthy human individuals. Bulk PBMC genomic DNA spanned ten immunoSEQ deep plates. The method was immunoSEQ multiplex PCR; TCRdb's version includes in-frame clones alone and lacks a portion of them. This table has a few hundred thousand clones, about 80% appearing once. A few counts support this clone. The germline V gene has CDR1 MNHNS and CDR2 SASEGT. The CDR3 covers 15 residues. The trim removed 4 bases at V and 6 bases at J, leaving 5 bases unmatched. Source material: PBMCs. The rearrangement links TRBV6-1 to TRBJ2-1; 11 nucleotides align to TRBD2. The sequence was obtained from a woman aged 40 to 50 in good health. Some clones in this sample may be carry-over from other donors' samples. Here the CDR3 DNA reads TGTGCCAGCAGTGCCACTAGCGGGAGTGCCAATGAGCAGTTCTTC. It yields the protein CASSATSGSANEQFF.